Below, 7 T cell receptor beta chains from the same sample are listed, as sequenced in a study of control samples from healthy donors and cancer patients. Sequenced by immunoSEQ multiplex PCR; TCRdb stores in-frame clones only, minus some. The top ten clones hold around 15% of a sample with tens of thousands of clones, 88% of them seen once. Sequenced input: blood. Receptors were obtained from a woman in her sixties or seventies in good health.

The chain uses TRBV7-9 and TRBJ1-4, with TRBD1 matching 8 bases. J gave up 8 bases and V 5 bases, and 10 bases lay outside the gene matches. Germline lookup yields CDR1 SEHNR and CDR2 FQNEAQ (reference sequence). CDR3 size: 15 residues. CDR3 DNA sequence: TGTGCCAGCAGCGTTGGACAGGGAATCTGGGAAAAACTGTTTTTT. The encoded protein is CASSVGQGIWEKLFF.

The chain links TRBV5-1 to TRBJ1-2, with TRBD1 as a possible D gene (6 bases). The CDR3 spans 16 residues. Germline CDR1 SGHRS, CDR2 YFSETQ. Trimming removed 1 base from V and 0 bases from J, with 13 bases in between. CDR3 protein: CASSLNRQGTNYGYTF. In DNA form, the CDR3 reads TGCGCCAGCAGCTTGAATCGGCAGGGGACTAACTATGGCTACACCTTC.

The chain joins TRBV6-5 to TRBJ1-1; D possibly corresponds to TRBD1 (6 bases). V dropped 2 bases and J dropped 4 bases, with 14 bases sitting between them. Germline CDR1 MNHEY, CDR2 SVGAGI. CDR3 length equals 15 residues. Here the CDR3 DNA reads TGTGCCAGCAGTTACCTTGTCAGGGGAGGCACTGAAGCTTTCTTT. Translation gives CASSYLVRGGTEAFF.

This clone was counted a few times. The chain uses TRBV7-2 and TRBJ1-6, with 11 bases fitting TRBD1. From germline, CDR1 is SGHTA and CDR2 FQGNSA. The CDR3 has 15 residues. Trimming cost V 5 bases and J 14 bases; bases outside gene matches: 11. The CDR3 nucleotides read TGTGCCAGCAGCGGAAGGACAGGGGGCGCGGAATCCCTCCACTTT. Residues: CASSGRTGGAESLHF.

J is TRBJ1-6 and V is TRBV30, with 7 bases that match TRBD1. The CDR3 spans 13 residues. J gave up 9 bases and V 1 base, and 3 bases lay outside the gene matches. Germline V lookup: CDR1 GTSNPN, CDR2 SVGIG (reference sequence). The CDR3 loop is CAWSDRGSSPLHF. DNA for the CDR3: TGTGCCTGGAGTGACAGGGGAAGTTCACCCCTCCACTTT.

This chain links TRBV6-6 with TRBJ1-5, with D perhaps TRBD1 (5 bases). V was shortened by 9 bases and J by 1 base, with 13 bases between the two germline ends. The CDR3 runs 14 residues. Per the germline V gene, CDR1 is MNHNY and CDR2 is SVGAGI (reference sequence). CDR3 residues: CASGGGSSNQPQHF. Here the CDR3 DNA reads TGTGCCAGTGGGGGGGGGTCGAGCAATCAGCCCCAGCATTTT.

CDR3: CASSLPAGAPTDTQYF. The CDR3 region has the DNA TGTGCCAGCAGCTTGCCAGCGGGGGCCCCCACAGATACGCAGTATTTT. The chain uses TRBV5-5 and TRBJ2-3, with 8 bases aligning to TRBD2. The CDR3 sequence is 16 residues long. Germline CDR1 is SGHKS and CDR2 is YYEKEE (reference sequence). After removal of 1 base from V and 2 bases from J, the junction contained 6 bases not matched to a gene. The full variable domain, rest sourced from reference TRBV5-5 and TRBJ2-3, is DAGVTQSPTHLIKTRGQQVTLRCSPISGHKSVSWYQQVLGQGPQFIFQYYEKEERGRGNFPDRFSARQFPNYSSELNVNALLLGDSALYLCASSLPAGAPTDTQYFGPGTRLTVL.